This T cell receptor beta chain is drawn from a study of HIV-infected patients and healthy controls. No cell fractionation was done, so the repertoire covers all unsorted peripheral blood T cells. Details on this clonotype: What it binds is not known.

The CDR3 sequence is 16 residues long. V dropped 1 base and J dropped 5; count of bases not matched to a gene: 7. Germline V gene lookup returns CDR1 ENHRY and CDR2 SYGVKD. Broader study findings: Size-matching overweighted rare events from HIV-infected data when comparing patients with controls. Significantly higher mean Gini indices appeared in HIV-infected repertoires, possibly reflecting oligoclonality.

Alpha and beta constant-region primers primed reverse transcription of around 500 ng RNA. Alpha and beta chain libraries were made separately by chain-specific third strand synthesis with multiplexing indices. Each CDR3 protein is one row after TCRdb ran MiXCR on the 5' RACE reads. The data show around 16,000 distinct CDR3 sequences, with 9.4% seen just once and roughly 5.3% held by the top ten. Sequencing was performed on blood. The chain combines TRBV10-3 with TRBJ2-3; the match to TRBD2 covers 9 bases. The clonotype was recovered from an adult in good health. The CDR3 here is CAISEFAGGPLDTQYF. The CDR3, as DNA: TGTGCCATCAGTGAGTTCGCGGGAGGGCCACTAGATACGCAGTATTTT.